This TCR beta chain was captured in a study of OX40 agonist ivuxolimab in advanced cancers. As for the study in general: The treatment was a fully human IgG2 OX40 agonist, ivuxolimab. Three patients got partial responses; one had hepatocellular carcinoma and two had cutaneous melanoma.

As to this clone: Its target is not known.

V lost 1 base and J lost 5, with 7 bases in between. The germline V gene encodes CDR1 SGHNT and CDR2 YENEEA. CDR3 length: 13 amino acids. Overall study results and limits: Normalized T-cell clonal expansion was also low in a subset of nonresponders. With doses of 0.1 to 3.0 mg/kg, CD4+ and CD8+ blood T cells had undergone clonal expansion by week 6.

Libraries were prepared by immunoSEQ multiplex PCR; TCRdb keeps only in-frame clonotypes and omits some of them. Of 65,000 to 85,000 clones in the sample, 92% are singletons; the top ten hold around 0.7%. The TCR was taken from an adult with an advanced solid tumor such as melanoma, head and neck, liver or kidney cancer. The sample consisted of CD4+ or CD8+ T cells sorted from blood, taken in a trial of the OX40 agonist ivuxolimab. The J gene is TRBJ2-3, the V gene TRBV11-3; no clear D. CDR3 sequence (DNA): TGTGCCAGCAGCTTAGGTATCGTAGATACGCAGTATTTT. Translation gives CASSLGIVDTQYF.